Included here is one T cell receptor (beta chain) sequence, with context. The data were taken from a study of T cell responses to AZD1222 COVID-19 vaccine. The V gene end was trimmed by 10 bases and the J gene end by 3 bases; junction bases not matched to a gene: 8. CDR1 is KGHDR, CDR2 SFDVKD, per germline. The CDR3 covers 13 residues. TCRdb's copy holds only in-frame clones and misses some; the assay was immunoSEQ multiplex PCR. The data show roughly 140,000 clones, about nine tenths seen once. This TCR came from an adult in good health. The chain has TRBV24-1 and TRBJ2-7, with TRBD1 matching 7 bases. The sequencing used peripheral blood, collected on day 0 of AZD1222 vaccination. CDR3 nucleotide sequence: TGTGCCACACAGGGGAGTCCCTACTACGAGCAGTACTTC. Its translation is CATQGSPYYEQYF.